Listed below are T cell receptor beta chains from one sample, sequenced in a study of human T cells and chemical hapten exposure. TCRdb used MiXCR to reprocess the RACE reads, holding one entry per CDR3 protein. The data contain roughly 71,000 distinct CDR3 sequences, approximately 6.2% of them seen just once; the ten biggest clones take up around 3.4%. The sequencing sample was made of whole blood. The receptors shown here come from a female donor in good health. Some clones in this sample may be carry-over from other donors' samples. Both conserved end residues are part of each CDR3. D genes are given only for firm matches. Rows give clone size only sometimes, using once, few, many, or a class for an expanded clone.

clone size	D gene	V gene	J gene	CDR3 protein	CDR3 DNA
-	-	TRBV4-3	TRBJ2-4	CASSQDYLSADIQYF	TGCGCCAGCAGCCAAGATTACCTGTCAGCGGACATTCAGTACTTC
few	-	TRBV12-3/TRBV12-4	TRBJ1-1	CASTDSDLREAFF	TGTGCCAGCACCGACAGCGACCTAAGAGAAGCTTTCTTT
few	TRBD1	TRBV20-1	TRBJ2-7	CSANRPTGRYEQYF	TGCAGTGCTAACAGACCGACAGGGCGCTACGAGCAGTACTTC
-	-	TRBV9	TRBJ1-4	CASSSPVGALTEKLFF	TGTGCCAGCAGCTCTCCTGTGGGGGCGTTGACGGAAAAACTGTTTTTT
many	TRBD1	TRBV20-1	TRBJ1-2	CSALPTGVDGYTF	TGCAGTGCTCTTCCTACAGGGGTGGATGGCTACACCTTC
many	-	TRBV20-1	TRBJ2-3	CSARPPFSRTSTDTQYF	TGCAGTGCTAGACCCCCTTTTAGCAGGACTAGCACAGATACGCAGTATTTT
-	-	TRBV6-5	TRBJ1-1	CASSYSQNTEAFF	TGTGCCAGCAGTTACTCCCAGAACACTGAAGCTTTCTTT
many	-	TRBV7-2	TRBJ1-6	CASSTPNSPLHF	TGTGCCAGCAGCACCCCTAATTCACCCCTCCACTTT
many	-	TRBV5-1	TRBJ1-2	CASSLTGMDGYTF	TGCGCCAGCAGCTTGACAGGAATGGATGGCTACACCTTC
many	TRBD2	TRBV4-3	TRBJ2-3	CASSPRAGLAGAADTQYF	TGTGCCAGCAGCCCGAGAGCCGGACTAGCGGGAGCCGCAGATACGCAGTATTTT
few	-	TRBV21-1	TRBJ2-4	CASSGGSQPAKNIQYF	TGTGCCAGCAGCGGGGGGAGCCAACCCGCCAAAAACATTCAGTACTTC